The 10 T cell receptor beta chains below were found in one sample sequenced in a study of T cell repertoires in cytomegalovirus infection. TCRdb analysed the reads with MiXCR anew, one entry per CDR3 protein. The profile shows around 100,000 distinct CDR3 sequences, 35% to 50% of them singletons. These receptors have no known antigen. Here the sequenced sample was CD8+ T cells from cultured PBMCs, taken from culture after CMV antigen stimulation. The source of these receptors is a human donor in good health (CMV status not recorded). Some clones in this sample may be carry-over from other donors' samples.

This clonotype was recorded many times. The chain uses TRBV12-3 or TRBV12-4 and TRBJ2-5; TRBD2 agrees at 8 bases. The CDR3 is made up of 15 amino acids. V was clipped by 5 bases and J by 5 bases; unmatched bases: 10. CDR3 protein: CASSPGLGLRETQYF. Written as DNA, the CDR3 is TGTGCCAGCAGTCCGGGACTAGGGTTACGGGAGACCCAGTACTTC.

This clonotype showed up many times. This CDR3 is CASSLFRGSGNTIYF. The CDR3 DNA reads as TGTGCCAGCAGTTTATTCCGGGGCTCTGGAAACACCATATATTTT. V usage is TRBV12-3 or TRBV12-4 and J usage is TRBJ1-3; unclear D gene. Trimming left V 2 bases short and J 0 bases short, with 8 bases between. The length of the CDR3 is 15 residues.

This chain joins TRBV6-2 or TRBV6-3 and TRBJ2-1; 9 bases align to TRBD2. V dropped 5 bases and J dropped 2; count of bases not matched to a gene: 7. This CDR3 has 16 residues. CDR1 and CDR2 from the germline V gene are MNHEY and SVGEGT. CDR3 sequence reads: CASSPGAGGPYNEQFF. CDR3 nucleotides: TGTGCCAGCAGTCCGGGAGCGGGGGGACCCTACAATGAGCAGTTCTTC.

This chain connects TRBV19 to TRBJ1-5, with a weak D call TRBD1 (6 bases). With 5 bases removed from V and 3 bases from J, the gap between germline ends came to 14 bases. Germline CDR1 LNHDA, CDR2 SQIVND (reference sequence). The CDR3 runs to 15 residues. The CDR3 coding sequence is TGTGCCAGTAGTGTGGACAGCGGAATCAATCAGCCCCAGCATTTT. Its protein product is CASSVDSGINQPQHF.

The chain couples TRBV28 to TRBJ2-4; TRBD1 matches 7 bases. Germline V gene sequence: CDR1 MDHEN, CDR2 SYDVKM. This CDR3 is 16 amino acids long. The J segment lost 1 base and the V segment lost 2 bases, leaving 5 bases of the junction unmatched. The CDR3 DNA follows: TGTGCCAGCAGTTTACCCGAGGGGGCGGCCAAAAACATTCAGTACTTC. Amino acids: CASSLPEGAAKNIQYF.

The chain combines TRBV27 with TRBJ2-5, with 8 bases matching TRBD2. Germline trimming cut 6 bases from V and 5 bases from J; bases unmatched to any gene: 14. This CDR3 is 16 amino acids long. The germline gives CDR1 MNHEY, CDR2 SMNVEV (reference sequence). Here the CDR3 reads CASRSHGAGGWETQYF. CDR3 DNA: TGTGCCAGCAGATCCCACGGGGCGGGGGGTTGGGAGACCCAGTACTTC.

This chain links TRBV27 with TRBJ2-1, with 14 bases lining up with TRBD2. The CDR3 sequence is 16 residues long. Germline CDR1 MNHEY, CDR2 SMNVEV (reference sequence). Trimming at V came to 3 bases and at J to 8 bases, leaving 6 bases not matched to a gene. The CDR3 DNA is TGTGCCAGCAGTTTGTGGGGACTAGCGGGGGTGGATGAGCAGTTCTTC. Amino acids: CASSLWGLAGVDEQFF.

The V and J genes are TRBV7-2 and TRBJ1-1; D call uncertain. The CDR3 contains 13 residues. Trimming shortened V by 5 bases and J by 1 base, and 8 bases separated the two germline ends. Germline V gene sequence: CDR1 SGHTA, CDR2 FQGNSA. The CDR3 nucleotides are TGTGCCAGCAGCCCCAAGCAGAACACTGAAGCTTTCTTT. Translated: CASSPKQNTEAFF.

This clonotype showed up just a few times. The chain employs TRBV2 and TRBJ2-3; D unclear. The CDR3 contains 14 residues. Germline lookup yields CDR1 SNHLY and CDR2 FYNNEI. Trimming removed 7 bases at V and 2 bases at J, with 13 bases between. CDR3 in amino acids: CASIPVTPTDTQYF. CDR3 nucleotide sequence: TGTGCCAGCATACCCGTCACCCCCACAGATACGCAGTATTTT.

V and J are TRBV7-6 and TRBJ2-5; 7 bases line up with TRBD1. The germline V gene encodes CDR1 SGHVS and CDR2 FNYEAQ. The CDR3 is made up of 16 amino acids. V lost 0 bases, J lost 1 base, and 5 bases stayed unmatched. CDR3 sequence: CASSLAPWDSQETQYF. CDR3 nucleotide sequence: TGTGCCAGCAGCTTAGCTCCCTGGGACAGCCAAGAGACCCAGTACTTC.